This TCR beta chain emerged from a study of response to subunit inactivated influenza vaccine (dated by TCRdb to the late 2010s). A note on the overall study: Deep quantitative T cell receptor repertoire profiling was used in the study to track responses to a trivalent subunit inactivated influenza vaccine.

General conclusions and limits of the study: The authors proposed that each seasonal influenza vaccination may bring in only a limited number of new T cells.

Its CDR3 holds 17 amino acids, cysteine through phenylalanine. Only the CDR3 DNA stays, 51 bases, in frame from base 1. Trimming removed 7 bases from V and 1 base from J, leaving 20 bases between the germline ends. Looking up the germline V gene yields CDR1 WSHSY and CDR2 SAAADI. With regard to this clonotype: Its target antigen remains unknown. No much larger clonotype is one base removed from it; base qualities were not supplied.

The library relied on RT-PCR. The instrument given in TCRdb is Illumina HiSeq 2500. TCRdb reprocessing: public reads trimmed at Q25 with fastp, clones called with MiXCR, in-frame beta chains kept. Entries are consolidated by CDR3 protein sequence, retaining the most common genes and DNA. The sample profile shows 610,000 or so distinct CDR3 sequences; around 15% of them were found once. The leading ten clones occupy over 8.5% of the sample. The sequence was collected from a middle-aged man who received an inactivated influenza vaccine. Donor details come from another sample of the same person, matched by shared clones. Sequences were derived from PBMCs from blood, sampled approximately 13 days after vaccination. The chain joins TRBV10-2 to TRBJ2-4; 5 matching bases give a weak D call of TRBD1. The DNA sequence is given as TGCGCCAGCACTCAGCTACAGGAAGGAGCGGCCAAAAACATTCAGTACTTC. Its product reads: CASTQLQEGAAKNIQYF.